A selection of T cell receptor beta chains follows, all from one sample in a study of blood T cell repertoires in COVID-19. The method was immunoSEQ multiplex PCR; TCRdb's version includes in-frame clones alone and lacks a portion of them. The sample holds roughly 100,000 clones, 60% to 80% seen once. The sequencing sample was made of peripheral blood. These receptors all stem from a man between 60 and 75 years old with active or convalescent COVID-19. Each CDR3 is given with its conserved first and last residue. D genes are given only for firm matches. For some rows the clone size is stated as once, few or many, or as a class when expanded; others skip it.

>TRBV30|TRBJ2-3|-|-
CAWSGVWSHKDTQYF
TGTGCCTGGAGTGGCGTCTGGTCCCATAAGGATACGCAGTATTTT
>TRBV13|TRBJ2-1|-|-
CASSLKLAWYNEQFF
TGTGCCAGCAGCTTAAAACTAGCATGGTACAATGAGCAGTTCTTC
>TRBV6-5|TRBJ1-2|-|-
CASSYSVQGRFYGYTF
TGTGCCAGCAGTTACTCTGTGCAGGGCCGCTTTTACGGCTACACCTTC
>TRBV11-3|TRBJ2-3|-|TRBD2
CASRPRLGTSGSTDTQYF
TGTGCCAGCAGGCCTCGTTTAGGGACTAGCGGGAGCACAGATACGCAGTATTTT
>TRBV10-3|TRBJ2-2|-|TRBD2
CAISAISLTSGSSGELFF
TGTGCCATCAGCGCCATCTCGCTGACTAGCGGGAGTTCCGGGGAGCTGTTTTTT
>TRBV11-3|TRBJ2-1|-|TRBD2
CASSKGLAGEGVYNEQFF
TGTGCCAGCAGTAAAGGACTAGCGGGAGAGGGGGTCTACAATGAGCAGTTCTTC
>TRBV6-1|TRBJ1-2|-|-
CASSEAGATRALGYTF
TGTGCCAGCAGTGAAGCGGGAGCTACACGAGCTTTGGGCTACACCTTC
>TRBV5-1|TRBJ2-7|once|TRBD2
CASKQSGTYEQYF
TGCGCCAGCAAACAGAGCGGGACCTACGAGCAGTACTTC
>TRBV7-8|TRBJ2-3|-|-
CASSLGGADTQYF
TGTGCCAGCAGCTTAGGGGGGGCAGATACGCAGTATTTT
>TRBV15|TRBJ2-3|-|TRBD2
CATSRDGSGRPSTDTQYF
TGTGCCACCAGCAGAGATGGGAGCGGGAGGCCCTCCACAGATACGCAGTATTTT
>TRBV19|TRBJ2-6|-|-
CASSISQGANVLTF
TGTGCCAGTAGTATCTCGCAGGGGGCCAACGTCCTGACTTTC
>TRBV12-1|TRBJ1-2|few|-
CASSSELYGYTF
TGTGCCAGCAGCTCCGAACTATACGGCTACACCTTC
>TRBV4-1|TRBJ2-2|once|-
CASGSTGGELFF
TGCGCCAGCGGTTCTACCGGCGGGGAGCTGTTTTTT
>TRBV11-3|TRBJ2-7|-|TRBD2
CASSLLAGGSYEQYF
TGTGCCAGCAGCTTACTAGCGGGAGGAAGCTACGAGCAGTACTTC
>TRBV13|TRBJ2-7|once|-
CASSLGGVEQYF
TGTGCCAGCAGCTTAGGCGGGGTCGAGCAGTACTTC
>TRBV6-5|TRBJ1-1|-|TRBD1
CASRTGTVYSEAFF
TGTGCCAGCAGGACCGGGACAGTATATTCTGAAGCTTTCTTT
>TRBV7-9|TRBJ2-1|-|TRBD1
CASSLGTDEQFF
TGTGCCAGCAGCCTGGGGACAGACGAGCAGTTCTTC
>TRBV28|TRBJ1-4|-|TRBD1
CASSTDWDSSPTNEKLFF
TGTGCCAGCAGTACCGACTGGGACAGCTCCCCAACTAATGAAAAACTGTTTTTT
>TRBV28|TRBJ2-5|-|TRBD2
CASRLAGKETQYF
TGTGCCAGCAGGCTAGCGGGGAAAGAGACCCAGTACTTC
>TRBV6-6|TRBJ2-1|-|-
CASSQTRPSSYNEQFF
TGTGCCAGCAGTCAGACACGACCAAGCTCCTACAATGAGCAGTTCTTC
>TRBV28|TRBJ2-5|-|-
CASSFRLGAHETQYF
TGTGCCAGCAGTTTCCGCTTGGGGGCTCACGAGACCCAGTACTTC
>TRBV19|TRBJ2-3|few|TRBD2
CASSARLAGVGDTQYF
TGTGCCAGTAGTGCTAGACTAGCGGGAGTGGGAGATACGCAGTATTTT
>TRBV5-1|TRBJ1-4|-|-
CASRQSQGGDEKLFF
TGCGCCAGCAGACAATCACAGGGAGGGGATGAAAAACTGTTTTTT
>TRBV5-6|TRBJ2-1|once|TRBD2
CASSTASGPPYNEQFF
TGTGCCAGCAGCACCGCTAGCGGTCCACCCTACAATGAGCAGTTCTTC
>TRBV4-1|TRBJ2-1|-|TRBD2
CASSQEGGAGLAGDNEQFF
TGCGCCAGCAGCCAAGAGGGGGGCGCAGGACTAGCGGGGGACAATGAGCAGTTCTTC
>TRBV5-1|TRBJ2-3|medium-sized|-
CASSLGWGFTDTQYF
TGCGCCAGCAGCTTGGGGTGGGGCTTCACAGATACGCAGTATTTT
>TRBV10-2|TRBJ2-1|many|-
CASKATRYNEQFF
TGCGCCAGCAAGGCCACCAGGTACAATGAGCAGTTCTTC
>TRBV28|TRBJ2-3|-|-
CASSGGGGSTDTQYF
TGTGCCAGCAGCGGGGGTGGGGGAAGCACAGATACGCAGTATTTT
>TRBV28|TRBJ2-7|-|TRBD1
CASPPPNQGADYEQYF
TGTGCCAGTCCCCCACCTAACCAGGGGGCTGACTACGAGCAGTACTTC
>TRBV19|TRBJ2-5|-|-
CASSISRQQETQYF
TGTGCCAGTAGTATAAGCAGGCAGCAAGAGACCCAGTACTTC
>TRBV5-1|TRBJ2-5|-|-
CASSSAGDRGETQYF
TGCGCCAGCAGCTCGGCAGGGGATAGGGGAGAGACCCAGTACTTC
>TRBV18|TRBJ1-5|-|TRBD1
CASSPDRGVNQPQHF
TGTGCCAGCTCACCAGACAGGGGGGTTAATCAGCCCCAGCATTTT
>TRBV7-7|TRBJ2-1|-|TRBD1
CASSTSGGSYNEQFF
TGTGCCAGCAGCACCTCAGGGGGCTCCTACAATGAGCAGTTCTTC
>TRBV3-1/TRBV3-2|TRBJ2-7|-|TRBD2
CASTLRSSGTYEQYF
TGTGCCAGCACCCTCCGGTCTAGCGGGACCTACGAGCAGTACTTC
>TRBV25-1|TRBJ2-3|-|TRBD2
CASSAPTGTSGSDTQYF
TGTGCCAGCAGTGCCCCTACCGGGACTAGCGGATCAGATACGCAGTATTTT
>TRBV1|TRBJ2-5|few|-
CTSSHLPGLDTETQYF
TGCACCAGCAGCCACCTCCCGGGACTAGACACGGAGACCCAGTACTTC
>TRBV5-5|TRBJ1-2|once|-
CASSSEGYYGYTF
TGTGCCAGCAGCTCAGAGGGCTACTATGGCTACACCTTC
>TRBV7-8|TRBJ2-5|few|-
CASSARVAVQETQYF
TGTGCCAGCAGCGCCCGGGTAGCGGTACAAGAGACCCAGTACTTC
>TRBV11-2|TRBJ2-1|-|-
CASSLNRLSSYNEQFF
TGTGCCAGCAGCTTAAACCGCCTCAGCTCCTACAATGAGCAGTTCTTC
>TRBV15|TRBJ2-5|-|-
CATSRDRRVEETQYF
TGTGCCACCAGCAGAGATCGCAGGGTCGAGGAGACCCAGTACTTC
>TRBV18|TRBJ2-3|-|TRBD2
CASSPLGTSGVSTDTQYF
TGTGCCAGCTCACCCCTAGGGACTAGCGGGGTGAGCACAGATACGCAGTATTTT
>TRBV18|TRBJ2-1|-|-
CASSPIAVIVGNEQFF
TGTGCCAGCTCACCAATAGCGGTCATCGTTGGAAATGAGCAGTTCTTC
>TRBV21-1|TRBJ2-1|-|-
CASSKEGGLASEQFF
TGTGCCAGCAGCAAAGAGGGGGGACTAGCGTCTGAGCAGTTCTTC
>TRBV5-5|TRBJ1-5|few|-
CASSPDSYQPQHF
TGTGCCAGCAGCCCCGACAGTTATCAGCCCCAGCATTTT
>TRBV6-5|TRBJ1-2|-|-
CASGSSLSYGYTF
TGTGCCAGCGGGAGCAGTCTGAGCTATGGCTACACCTTC
>TRBV6-1|TRBJ2-7|-|TRBD2
CASSELGGGYEQYF
TGTGCCAGCAGTGAGCTGGGGGGGGGCTACGAGCAGTACTTC
>TRBV24-1|TRBJ1-2|-|-
CATSDWGAAHGYTF
TGTGCCACCAGTGATTGGGGAGCTGCACATGGCTACACCTTC
>TRBV11-3|TRBJ1-6|-|-
CASGQAGYNSPLHF
TGTGCCAGCGGGCAGGCGGGTTATAATTCACCCCTCCACTTT
>TRBV19|TRBJ1-2|-|TRBD1
CASRITDRGTGYTF
TGTGCCAGTAGAATCACGGACAGGGGGACTGGCTACACCTTC
>TRBV5-4|TRBJ1-3|-|-
CASSLAGASGNTIYF
TGTGCCAGCAGCTTGGCTGGGGCTTCTGGAAACACCATATATTTT
>TRBV6-5|TRBJ1-2|-|-
CASSLGVGYGYTF
TGTGCCAGCAGTTTAGGGGTGGGATATGGCTACACCTTC
>TRBV6-2/TRBV6-3|TRBJ2-3|-|TRBD2
CASSSYPQGAGGTDTQYF
TGTGCCAGCAGTTCCTATCCCCAAGGAGCGGGAGGCACAGATACGCAGTATTTT
>TRBV19|TRBJ2-1|-|-
CASKQVWSYNEQFF
TGTGCCAGTAAACAGGTGTGGTCCTACAATGAGCAGTTCTTC